This passage covers 14 T cell receptor beta chains from one sample sequenced in a study of post-analysis software for immune sequencing data. Study-wide points: About five TRBV segments were more frequent in patients than controls; TRBV5-6, TRBV5-1 and TRBV20-1 belonged to this group.

The authors incorporated unique molecular identifiers into the TCR beta cDNA libraries. In TCRdb, the PCR reads were re-called with MiXCR into one record per CDR3 protein. The sample consists of 650,000 to 850,000 distinct CDR3 sequences, roughly half of them appearing once. Antigens for these TCRs are unknown. The sample consisted of blood. Source of these receptors: a girl aged 10 to 17 with multiple sclerosis.

The genes are TRBV30 and TRBJ2-6; D not certain. Trimming stripped 8 bases from V and 3 bases from J, with 11 bases between. CDR3 length equals 13 residues. Germline V gives CDR1 GTSNPN, CDR2 SVGIG (reference sequence). For the CDR3, the DNA is TGTGCCGCCGGCGTTGTTGGGGCCAACGTCCTGACTTTC. Amino acids: CAAGVVGANVLTF.

This sequence joins TRBV4-2 and TRBJ1-1, with a possible D match to TRBD1 (6 bases). This CDR3 comprises 13 residues. Germline V gives CDR1 LGHNA, CDR2 YNFKEQ. The V end was cut by 1 base, the J end by 8 bases, with 11 bases between. CDR3 DNA sequence: TGTGCCAGCAGCCAAGTACAGGGCAGCGAAGCTTTCTTT. Encoded protein: CASSQVQGSEAFF.

The chain employs TRBV27 and TRBJ2-7; 9 nucleotides line up with TRBD2. J lost 3 bases, V lost 4 bases, and 4 bases had no gene match. Germline loops: CDR1 MNHEY, CDR2 SMNVEV (reference sequence). This CDR3 has 14 residues. CDR3 nucleotide sequence: TGTGCCAGCAGTTGGACTAGCGCAAACTACGAGCAGTACTTC. Its translation: CASSWTSANYEQYF.

The table lists this clonotype with a count of one. The CDR3: CASSLTGFIDEQFF. CDR3 coding DNA: TGCGCCAGCAGCCTAACGGGTTTTATCGATGAGCAGTTCTTC. J is TRBJ2-1 and V is TRBV5-1; the D is unclear. This CDR3 has 14 amino acids. Germline CDR1 SGHRS, CDR2 YFSETQ. The V end was cut by 4 bases, the J end by 8 bases, with 16 bases between.

V and J are TRBV7-6 and TRBJ2-1; either TRBD1 or TRBD2 may supply D (5 bases each). In germline, CDR1 is SGHVS, CDR2 FNYEAQ. The CDR3 runs 13 residues. Deletions cut 5 bases from V and 10 bases from J, with 15 bases between. The CDR3 spells CASSIRQPGEQFF. DNA of the CDR3: TGTGCCAGCAGCATTAGACAGCCGGGAGAGCAGTTCTTC.

V usage is TRBV14 and J usage is TRBJ1-2; D gene ambiguous. Germline CDR1 SGHDN, CDR2 FVKESK. This CDR3 comprises 14 residues. V shed 1 base and J shed 4 bases, with 10 bases lying between them. The CDR3 reads CASSQVDGFYGYTF. As DNA, the CDR3 is TGTGCCAGCAGCCAAGTAGACGGCTTCTATGGCTACACCTTC.

This chain joins TRBV20-1 and TRBJ1-2; no clear D gene. V was pared by 4 bases and J by 1 base, with 13 bases between. The CDR3 has 14 residues. Germline V gene lookup returns CDR1 DFQATT and CDR2 SNEGSKA (reference sequence). The CDR3 nucleotides are TGCAGTGCTAAGGTCCCGGGCCTTAACTATGGCTACACCTTC. Translating it yields CSAKVPGLNYGYTF.

Of note for this clonotype: A junction end diverges from the germline sequence, so it may reflect a read error. The chain combines TRBV20-1 with TRBJ2-7; TRBD2 matches 7 bases. This CDR3 comprises 15 residues. Germline assignment: CDR1 DFQATT and CDR2 SNEGSKA (reference sequence). DNA of the CDR3: TGCAGTGCTCGAGACTGCGCGGGAGTCTCCTACGAGCAGTACTTC. It is translated as CSARDCAGVSYEQYF.

The genes are TRBV20-1 and TRBJ2-3; D may be TRBD1 or TRBD2 (5 bases each). Per germline, CDR1 DFQATT and CDR2 SNEGSKA (reference sequence). The CDR3 consists of 15 residues. Deletions cut 6 bases from V and 2 bases from J, with 18 bases between. Here the CDR3 DNA reads TGCAGTGCACATCGGGACCTCACCAACACAGATACGCAGTATTTT. Protein: CSAHRDLTNTDTQYF.

This clonotype was seen more than once but under ten times. This chain links TRBV6-5 with TRBJ2-5; D is ambiguous. Germline loops: CDR1 MNHEY, CDR2 SVGAGI. CDR3 length: 12 amino acids. Trimming stripped 2 bases from V and 3 bases from J, with 4 bases between. This chain's CDR3 is CASSYGKETQYF. The CDR3 DNA reads as TGTGCCAGCAGTTACGGGAAAGAGACCCAGTACTTC.

This clonotype was counted a single time. This chain joins TRBV9 and TRBJ2-3; D not resolved. The CDR3 is 13 amino acids. Germline CDR1 and CDR2: SGDLS and YYNGEE. V lost 0 bases and J lost 2, with 4 bases in between. The CDR3: CASSVAYTDTQYF. The CDR3 DNA reads TGTGCCAGCAGCGTAGCCTACACAGATACGCAGTATTTT.

V and J are TRBV6-5 and TRBJ2-2; TRBD2 is a possible D gene (6 bases). This CDR3 is 15 amino acids long. The V and J ends lost 7 bases and 1 base respectively, with 13 bases between them. Germline V CDR1 and CDR2: MNHEY, SVGAGI. Here the CDR3 reads CASNPAGKNTGELFF. CDR3 bases: TGTGCCAGCAACCCCGCGGGAAAGAACACCGGGGAGCTGTTTTTT.

The chain uses TRBV10-3 and TRBJ1-2; D is unresolved. Trimming removed 2 bases at V and 9 bases at J, with 13 bases between. This CDR3 spans 13 amino acids. Germline V gives CDR1 ENHRY, CDR2 SYGVKD. CDR3 in amino acids: CAISEEVNLSYTF. Written as DNA, the CDR3 is TGTGCCATCAGTGAGGAGGTCAACTTGAGCTACACCTTC.

J is TRBJ1-1 and V is TRBV5-1; TRBD1 is a possible D gene (6 bases). This CDR3 is built from 13 residues. The V end lost 4 bases, the J end lost 6 bases, and 13 bases lay between the germline ends. CDR1 and CDR2 from the germline V gene are SGHRS and YFSETQ. The DNA for the CDR3 is TGCGCCAGCAGCGTAAGGGGGGAAGCTGAAGCTTTCTTT. Translation: CASSVRGEAEAFF.